This T cell receptor beta chain was observed in a study of radiotherapy plus CTLA-4 blockade in lung cancer. Study overall: Objective responses arose in 15% to 20% of patients, and approximately 31% experienced disease control.

J was trimmed by 2 bases and V by 4 bases; bases with no gene match: 8. The CDR3 spans 17 residues. Germline loops: CDR1 SGHVS, CDR2 FNYEAQ. The protocol was immunoSEQ multiplex PCR, while the TCRdb copy is restricted to in-frame clones and leaves out a portion. Of about 60,000 clones in the sample, approximately 79% were seen once. The rearrangement joins TRBV7-6 to TRBJ2-5, with 12 bases fitting TRBD2. The origin of this receptor is a human donor with non-small cell lung cancer who had a complete response to radiotherapy plus ipilimumab. Sequenced material: peripheral blood, taken from a patient treated with radiotherapy plus ipilimumab. The CDR3 DNA reads TGTGCCAGCAGCTCCGGCTTACTAGCGGGAGGTCAAGAGACCCAGTACTTC. Translation: CASSSGLLAGGQETQYF.